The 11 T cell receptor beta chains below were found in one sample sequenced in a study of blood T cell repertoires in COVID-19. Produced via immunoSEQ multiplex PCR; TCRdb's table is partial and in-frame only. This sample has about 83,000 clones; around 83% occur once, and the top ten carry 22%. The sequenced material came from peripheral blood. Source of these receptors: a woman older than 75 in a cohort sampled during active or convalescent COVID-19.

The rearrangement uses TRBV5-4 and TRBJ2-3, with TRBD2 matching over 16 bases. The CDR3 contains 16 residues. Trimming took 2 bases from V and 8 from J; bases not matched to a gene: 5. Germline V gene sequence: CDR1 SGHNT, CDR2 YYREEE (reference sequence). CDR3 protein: CASSFPGLAGGSTQYF. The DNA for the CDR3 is TGTGCCAGCAGCTTCCCGGGACTAGCGGGGGGGTCTACGCAGTATTTT.

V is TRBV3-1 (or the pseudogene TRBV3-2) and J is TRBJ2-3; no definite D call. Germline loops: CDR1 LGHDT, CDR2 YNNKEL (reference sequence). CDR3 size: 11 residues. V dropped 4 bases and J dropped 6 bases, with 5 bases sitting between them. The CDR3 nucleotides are TGTGCCAGCAGCCGAGGCGATACGCAGTATTTT. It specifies CASSRGDTQYF.

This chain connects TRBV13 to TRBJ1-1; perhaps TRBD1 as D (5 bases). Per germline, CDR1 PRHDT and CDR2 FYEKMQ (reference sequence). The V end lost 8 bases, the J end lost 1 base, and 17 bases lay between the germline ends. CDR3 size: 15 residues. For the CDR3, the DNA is TGTGCCAGCCAAGCCAGAGAAACAGGGAACACTGAAGCTTTCTTT. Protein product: CASQARETGNTEAFF.

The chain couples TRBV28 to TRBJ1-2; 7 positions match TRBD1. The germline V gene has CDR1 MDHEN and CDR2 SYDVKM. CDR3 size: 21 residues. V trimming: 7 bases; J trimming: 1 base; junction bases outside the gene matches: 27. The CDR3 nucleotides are TGTGCCAGCATCCCAAGACAGGGACTGATCACATCATATCGACATAACTATGGCTACACCTTC. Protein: CASIPRQGLITSYRHNYGYTF.

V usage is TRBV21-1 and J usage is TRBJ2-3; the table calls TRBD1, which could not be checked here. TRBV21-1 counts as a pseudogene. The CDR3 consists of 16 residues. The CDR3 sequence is CASSPHRDRGTDTQYF. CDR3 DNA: TGTGCCAGCAGCCCTCACCGGGACAGGGGGACAGATACGCAGTATTTT.

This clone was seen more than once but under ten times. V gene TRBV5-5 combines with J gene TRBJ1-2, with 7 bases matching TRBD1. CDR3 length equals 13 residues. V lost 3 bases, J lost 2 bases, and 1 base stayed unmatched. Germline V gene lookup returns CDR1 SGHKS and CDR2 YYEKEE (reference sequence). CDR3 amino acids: CASSSTGNYGYTF. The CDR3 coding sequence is TGTGCCAGCAGCTCGACAGGGAACTATGGCTACACCTTC.

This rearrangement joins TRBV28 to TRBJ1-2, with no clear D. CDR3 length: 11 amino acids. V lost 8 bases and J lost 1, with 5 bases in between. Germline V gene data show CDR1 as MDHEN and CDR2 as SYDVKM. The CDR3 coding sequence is TGTGCCAGCTCCGTTAACTATGGCTACACCTTC. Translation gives CASSVNYGYTF.

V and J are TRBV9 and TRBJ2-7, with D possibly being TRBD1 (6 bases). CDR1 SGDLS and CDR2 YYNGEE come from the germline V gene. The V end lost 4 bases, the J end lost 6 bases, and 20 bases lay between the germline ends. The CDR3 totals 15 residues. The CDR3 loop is CASSPQTGHLSEQYF. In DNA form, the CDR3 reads TGTGCCAGCAGCCCTCAGACGGGACACCTTTCCGAGCAGTACTTC.

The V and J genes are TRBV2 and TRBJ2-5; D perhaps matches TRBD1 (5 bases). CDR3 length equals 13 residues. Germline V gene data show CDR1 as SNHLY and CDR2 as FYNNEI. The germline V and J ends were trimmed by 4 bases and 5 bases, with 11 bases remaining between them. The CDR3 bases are TGTGCCAGCAGTGTGTGGACAACTGAGACCCAGTACTTC. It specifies CASSVWTTETQYF.

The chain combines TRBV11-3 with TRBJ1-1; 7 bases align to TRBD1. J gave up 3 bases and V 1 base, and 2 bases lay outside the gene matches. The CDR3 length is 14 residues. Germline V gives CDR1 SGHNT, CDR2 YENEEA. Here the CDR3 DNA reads TGTGCCAGCAGCTTAGGCAGGGGGTACACTGAAGCTTTCTTT. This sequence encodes CASSLGRGYTEAFF.

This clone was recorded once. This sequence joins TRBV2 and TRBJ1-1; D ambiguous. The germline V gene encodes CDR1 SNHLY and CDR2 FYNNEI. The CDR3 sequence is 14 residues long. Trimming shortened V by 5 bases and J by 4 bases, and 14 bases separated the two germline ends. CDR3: CASSTTPAGTEAFF. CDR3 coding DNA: TGTGCCAGCAGTACGACTCCTGCGGGCACTGAAGCTTTCTTT.